This TCR beta chain was sequenced during a study of human T cells and chemical hapten exposure. The table lists this clonotype with many counts. This CDR3 is built from 17 residues. Germline trimming cut 1 base from V and 4 bases from J; bases unmatched to any gene: 5. CDR1 and CDR2 from the germline V gene are LGHNA and YSLEER. Via MiXCR, TCRdb re-called the RACE reads, giving one row per CDR3 protein. The sample holds fewer than 400,000 distinct CDR3 sequences, 6% to 8.5% seen once. Time point denoted: patch test 1, 2 weeks after DPC sensitization. Treatment reported: therapeutic diphenylcyclopropenone sensitization with weekly scalp DPC.

This rearrangement joins TRBV4-3 to TRBJ2-2, with 11 bases aligning to TRBD2. Specimen: whole blood, collected in connection with sensitization to the hapten diphenylcyclopropenone (DPC). The clonotype was recovered from a woman aged 18 to 35 with alopecia areata. Some clones in this sample may be carry-over from other donors' samples. The CDR3 region is CASSQASGGLRTGELFF. DNA of the CDR3: TGCGCCAGCAGCCAAGCTAGCGGGGGGCTGCGCACCGGGGAGCTGTTTTTT.